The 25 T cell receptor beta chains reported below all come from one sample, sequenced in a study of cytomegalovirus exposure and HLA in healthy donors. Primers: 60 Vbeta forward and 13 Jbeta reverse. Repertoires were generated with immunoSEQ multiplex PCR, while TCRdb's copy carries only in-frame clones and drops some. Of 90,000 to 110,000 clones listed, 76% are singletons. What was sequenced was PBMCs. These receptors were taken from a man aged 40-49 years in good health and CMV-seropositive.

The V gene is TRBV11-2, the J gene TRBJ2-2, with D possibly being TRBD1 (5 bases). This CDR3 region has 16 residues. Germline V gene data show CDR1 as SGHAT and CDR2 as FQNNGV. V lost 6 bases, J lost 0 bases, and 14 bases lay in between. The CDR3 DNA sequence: TGTGCCAGCAGACCAGGGTCGGCGGCGAACACCGGGGAGCTGTTTTTT. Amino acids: CASRPGSAANTGELFF.

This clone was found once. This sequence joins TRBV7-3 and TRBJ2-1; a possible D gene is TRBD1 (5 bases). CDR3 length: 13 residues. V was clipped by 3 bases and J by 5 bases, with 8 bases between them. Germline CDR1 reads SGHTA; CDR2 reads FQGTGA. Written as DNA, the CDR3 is TGTGCCAGCAGCTTGACCAGGGACAATGAGCAGTTCTTC. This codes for CASSLTRDNEQFF.

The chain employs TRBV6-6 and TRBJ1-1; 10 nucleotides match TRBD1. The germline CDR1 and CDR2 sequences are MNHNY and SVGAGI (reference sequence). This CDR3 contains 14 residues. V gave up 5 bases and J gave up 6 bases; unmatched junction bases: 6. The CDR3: CASSGQGVGAEAFF. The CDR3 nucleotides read TGTGCCAGCAGTGGACAGGGGGTCGGGGCTGAAGCTTTCTTT.

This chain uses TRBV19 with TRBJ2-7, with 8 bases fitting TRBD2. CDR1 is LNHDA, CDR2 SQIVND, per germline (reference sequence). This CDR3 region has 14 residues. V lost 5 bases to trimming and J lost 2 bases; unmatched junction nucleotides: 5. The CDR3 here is CASSFTSGTYEQYF. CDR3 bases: TGTGCCAGTAGTTTTACTAGCGGAACCTACGAGCAGTACTTC.

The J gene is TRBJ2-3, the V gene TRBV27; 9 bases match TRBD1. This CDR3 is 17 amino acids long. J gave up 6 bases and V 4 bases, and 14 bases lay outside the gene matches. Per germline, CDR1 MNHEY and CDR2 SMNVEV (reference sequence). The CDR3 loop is CASSSPGPTGGRDTQYF. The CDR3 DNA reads TGTGCCAGCAGTTCACCAGGACCGACAGGGGGAAGGGATACGCAGTATTTT.

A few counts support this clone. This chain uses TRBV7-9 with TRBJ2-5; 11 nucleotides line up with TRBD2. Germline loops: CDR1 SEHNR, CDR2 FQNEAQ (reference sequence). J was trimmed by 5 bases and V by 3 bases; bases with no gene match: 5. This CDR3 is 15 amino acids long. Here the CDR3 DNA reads TGTGCCAGCAGCTTTAGCGGGGGGGCAAGTGAGACCCAGTACTTC. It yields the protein CASSFSGGASETQYF.

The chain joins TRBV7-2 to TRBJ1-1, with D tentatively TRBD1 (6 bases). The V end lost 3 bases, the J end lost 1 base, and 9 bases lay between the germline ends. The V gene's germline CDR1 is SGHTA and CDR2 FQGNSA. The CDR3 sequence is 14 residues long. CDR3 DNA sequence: TGTGCCAGCAGCTTGGGGGACACGAACACTGAAGCTTTCTTT. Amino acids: CASSLGDTNTEAFF.

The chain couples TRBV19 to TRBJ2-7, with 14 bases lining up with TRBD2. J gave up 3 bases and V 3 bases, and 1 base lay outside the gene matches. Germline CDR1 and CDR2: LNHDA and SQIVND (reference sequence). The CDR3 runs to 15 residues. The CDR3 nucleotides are TGTGCCAGTAGTATTGGGACTAGCGGGGGCTACGAGCAGTACTTC. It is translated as CASSIGTSGGYEQYF.

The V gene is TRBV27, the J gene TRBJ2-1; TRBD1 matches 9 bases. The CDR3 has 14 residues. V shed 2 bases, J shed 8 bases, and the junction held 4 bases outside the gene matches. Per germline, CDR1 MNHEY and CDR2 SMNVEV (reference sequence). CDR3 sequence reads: CASSLGTGYDEQFF. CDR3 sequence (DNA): TGTGCCAGCAGTTTAGGGACAGGGTACGATGAGCAGTTCTTC.

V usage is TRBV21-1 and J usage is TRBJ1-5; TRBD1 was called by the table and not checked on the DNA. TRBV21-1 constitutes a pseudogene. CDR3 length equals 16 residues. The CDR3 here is CASSPEGTGGHQPQHF. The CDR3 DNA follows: TGTGCCAGCAGCCCTGAGGGGACAGGGGGGCATCAGCCCCAGCATTTT.

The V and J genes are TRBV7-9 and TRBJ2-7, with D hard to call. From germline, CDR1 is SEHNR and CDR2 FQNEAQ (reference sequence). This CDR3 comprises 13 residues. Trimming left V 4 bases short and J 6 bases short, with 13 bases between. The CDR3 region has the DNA TGTGCCAGCAGCTCCGTCGGTTCTCTCGAGCAGTACTTC. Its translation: CASSSVGSLEQYF. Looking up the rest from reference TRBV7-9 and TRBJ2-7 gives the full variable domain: DTGVSQNPRHKITKRGQNVTFRCDPISEHNRLYWYRQTLGQGPEFLTYFQNEAQLEKSRLLSDRFSAERPKGSFSTLEIQRTEQGDSAMYLCASSSVGSLEQYFGPGTRLTVT.

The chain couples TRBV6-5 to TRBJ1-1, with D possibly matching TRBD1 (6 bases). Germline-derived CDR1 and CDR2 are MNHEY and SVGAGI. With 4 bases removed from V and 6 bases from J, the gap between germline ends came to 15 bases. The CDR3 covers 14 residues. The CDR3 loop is CASSSTFRGAEAFF. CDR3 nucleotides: TGTGCCAGCAGTTCTACTTTCAGGGGCGCTGAAGCTTTCTTT.

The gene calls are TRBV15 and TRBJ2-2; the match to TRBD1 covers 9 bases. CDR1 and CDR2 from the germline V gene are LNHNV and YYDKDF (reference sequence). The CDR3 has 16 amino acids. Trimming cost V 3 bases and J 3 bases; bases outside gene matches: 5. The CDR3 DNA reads TGTGCCACCAGCAGCGGACAGGGGTTCGACACCGGGGAGCTGTTTTTT. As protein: CATSSGQGFDTGELFF.

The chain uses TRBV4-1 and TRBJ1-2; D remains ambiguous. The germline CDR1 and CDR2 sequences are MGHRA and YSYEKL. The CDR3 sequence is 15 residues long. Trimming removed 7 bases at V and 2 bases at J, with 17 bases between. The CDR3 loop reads CASTPVRGANYGYTF. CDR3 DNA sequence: TGCGCCAGCACCCCAGTCCGGGGAGCGAACTATGGCTACACCTTC.

The CDR3 loop is CASRGTAAVGYEQYF. In DNA, the CDR3 is TGTGCCAGCAGGGGGACAGCCGCGGTTGGCTACGAGCAGTACTTC. This chain connects TRBV2 to TRBJ2-7, with 7 bases lining up with TRBD1. The ends lost 6 bases at V and 3 bases at J; junction bases unmatched: 11. Germline lookup yields CDR1 SNHLY and CDR2 FYNNEI. This CDR3 has 15 amino acids.

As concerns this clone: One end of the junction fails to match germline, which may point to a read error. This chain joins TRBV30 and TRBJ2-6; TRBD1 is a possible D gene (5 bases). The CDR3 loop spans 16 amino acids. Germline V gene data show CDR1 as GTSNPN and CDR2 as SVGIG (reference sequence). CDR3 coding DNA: TGTGCCTGGAGTCAAGAAGAGTTCTCTGGGGCCAACGGCCTGACTTTC. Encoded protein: CAWSQEEFSGANGLTF.

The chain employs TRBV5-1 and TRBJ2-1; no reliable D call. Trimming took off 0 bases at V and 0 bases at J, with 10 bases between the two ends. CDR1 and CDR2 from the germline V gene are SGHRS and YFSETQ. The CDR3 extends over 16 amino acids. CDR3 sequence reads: CASSLADLVSYNEQFF. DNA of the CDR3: TGCGCCAGCAGCTTGGCCGATCTAGTCTCCTACAATGAGCAGTTCTTC.

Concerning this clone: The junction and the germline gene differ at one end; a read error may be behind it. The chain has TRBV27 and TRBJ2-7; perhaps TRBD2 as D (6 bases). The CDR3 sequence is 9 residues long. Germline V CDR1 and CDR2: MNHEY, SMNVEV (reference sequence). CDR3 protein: CASTVAAPF. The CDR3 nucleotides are TGTGCCAGCACCGTAGCGGCACCGTTC.

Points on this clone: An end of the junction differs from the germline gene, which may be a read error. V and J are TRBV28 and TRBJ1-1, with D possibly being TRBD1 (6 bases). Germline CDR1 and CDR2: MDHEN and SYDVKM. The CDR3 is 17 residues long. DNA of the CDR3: TGTGCCAGCAGTTTACCAGGGGCTCCAGTTGGGAACGCTGAAGCTTTCTTT. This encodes CASSLPGAPVGNAEAFF.

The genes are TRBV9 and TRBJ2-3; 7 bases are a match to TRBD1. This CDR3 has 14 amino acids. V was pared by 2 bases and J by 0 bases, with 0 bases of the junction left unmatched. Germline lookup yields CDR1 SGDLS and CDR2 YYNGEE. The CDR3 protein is CASSVGQSTDTQYF. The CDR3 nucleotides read TGTGCCAGCAGCGTGGGACAGAGCACAGATACGCAGTATTTT.

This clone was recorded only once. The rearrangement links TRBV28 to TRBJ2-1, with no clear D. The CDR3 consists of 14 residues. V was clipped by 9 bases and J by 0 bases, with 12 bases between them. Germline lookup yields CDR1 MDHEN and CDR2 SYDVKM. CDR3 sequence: CASARLSSYNEQFF. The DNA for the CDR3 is TGTGCCAGTGCTAGACTTAGCTCCTACAATGAGCAGTTCTTC.

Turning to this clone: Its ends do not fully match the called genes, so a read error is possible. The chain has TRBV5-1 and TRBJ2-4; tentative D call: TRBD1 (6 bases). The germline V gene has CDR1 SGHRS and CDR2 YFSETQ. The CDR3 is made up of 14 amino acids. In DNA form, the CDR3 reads TGCGCCAGCAGCTTGGCAGGGGACAAAAACAGTCAGTACTTC. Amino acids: CASSLAGDKNSQYF.

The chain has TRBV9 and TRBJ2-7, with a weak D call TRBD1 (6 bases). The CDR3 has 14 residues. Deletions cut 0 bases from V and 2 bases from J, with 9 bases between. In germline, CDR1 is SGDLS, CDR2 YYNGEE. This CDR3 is CASSVGQATYEQYF. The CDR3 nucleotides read TGTGCCAGCAGCGTAGGACAGGCAACCTACGAGCAGTACTTC.

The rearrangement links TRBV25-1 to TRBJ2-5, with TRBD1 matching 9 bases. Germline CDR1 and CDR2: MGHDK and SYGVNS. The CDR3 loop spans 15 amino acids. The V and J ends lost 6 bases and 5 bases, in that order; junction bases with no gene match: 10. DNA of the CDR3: TGTGCCAGCAGCGATAAACAGGGGGCCGGGGAGACCCAGTACTTC. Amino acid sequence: CASSDKQGAGETQYF.

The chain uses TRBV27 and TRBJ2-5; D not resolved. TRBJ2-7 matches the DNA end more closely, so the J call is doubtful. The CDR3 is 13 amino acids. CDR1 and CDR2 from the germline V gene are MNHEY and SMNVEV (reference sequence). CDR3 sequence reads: CASSFSPTYEQYF. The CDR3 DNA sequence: TGTGCCAGCAGTTTTTCGCCTACCTACGAGCAGTACTTC.